Presented here are 30 T cell receptor beta chains from one specimen sequenced in a study of blood T cell repertoires in COVID-19. Libraries were prepared by immunoSEQ multiplex PCR; TCRdb keeps only in-frame clonotypes and omits some of them. The sample holds 450,000 to 500,000 clones, roughly 85% seen once. The sample consisted of peripheral blood. Source of these receptors: a human donor in a cohort sampled during active COVID-19.

The chain has TRBV6-5 and TRBJ2-7; 9 nucleotides agree with TRBD2. Germline CDR1 and CDR2: MNHEY and SVGAGI. V shed 4 bases, J shed 2 bases, and the junction held 6 bases outside the gene matches. The CDR3 covers 15 residues. CDR3 sequence reads: CASSSYSGSPYEQYF. The CDR3 DNA reads TGTGCCAGCAGTTCCTATAGCGGGAGTCCCTACGAGCAGTACTTC.

The V gene is TRBV27, the J gene TRBJ2-7; 9 nucleotides line up with TRBD1. CDR1 MNHEY and CDR2 SMNVEV come from the germline V gene (reference sequence). V dropped 3 bases and J dropped 0; count of bases not matched to a gene: 9. The CDR3 length is 17 residues. The CDR3 loop is CASSFRAGTGSSYEQYF. The CDR3 DNA reads as TGTGCCAGCAGTTTCCGGGCCGGGACAGGGAGCTCCTACGAGCAGTACTTC.

This clone appeared a single time. The chain has TRBV15 and TRBJ1-1; D is unresolved. Germline CDR1 and CDR2: LNHNV and YYDKDF (reference sequence). The CDR3 is 15 amino acids. V was cut by 1 base and J by 1 base, with 10 bases left in between. CDR3 bases: TGTGCCACCAGCAGAGCCGGGGTCGGGAACACTGAAGCTTTCTTT. Protein: CATSRAGVGNTEAFF. Based on the CDR3 plus reference TRBV15 and TRBJ1-1, the full variable domain is DAMVIQNPRYQVTQFGKPVTLSCSQTLNHNVMYWYQQKSSQAPKLLFHYYDKDFNNEADTPDNFQSRRPNTSFCFLDIRSPGLGDTAMYLCATSRAGVGNTEAFFGQGTRLTVV.

The gene calls are TRBV21-1 and TRBJ2-5; the D segment call TRBD2 is taken from the table without a DNA check. TRBV21-1 has pseudogene status. The CDR3 has 16 amino acids. The CDR3 coding sequence is TGTGCCAGCAGCAAAGTTCGTCTAGCGGGAATTGAGACCCAGTACTTC. Protein product: CASSKVRLAGIETQYF.

The chain is built from TRBV4-3 and TRBJ2-3; D may be TRBD1 (6 bases). The CDR3 sequence is 16 residues long. The V gene's germline CDR1 is LGHNA and CDR2 YSLEER. Trimming took off 3 bases at V and 2 bases at J, with 15 bases between the two ends. CDR3 nucleotide sequence: TGCGCCAGCAGCCAGGACCGGGACACTCACACAGATACGCAGTATTTT. It yields the protein CASSQDRDTHTDTQYF.

The chain joins TRBV30 to TRBJ2-1; TRBD2 is a possible D gene (6 bases). Germline CDR1 is GTSNPN and CDR2 is SVGIG (reference sequence). The ends were cut back, 0 bases at V and 3 bases at J, with 15 bases in the middle. This CDR3 contains 16 residues. DNA for the CDR3: TGTGCCTGGAGTGTAGAACAAAGCGGGTTCTACAATGAGCAGTTCTTC. Translation gives CAWSVEQSGFYNEQFF.

The genes are TRBV3-1 (or the pseudogene TRBV3-2) and TRBJ2-5, with 7 bases matching TRBD2. The CDR3 loop spans 17 amino acids. The J segment lost 4 bases and the V segment lost 4 bases, leaving 15 bases of the junction unmatched. Germline V gene lookup returns CDR1 LGHDT and CDR2 YNNKEL (reference sequence). The CDR3 DNA reads TGTGCCAGCAGCCGGAGGGAGCCGGGGGGTATTGGAGAGACCCAGTACTTC. Translated: CASSRREPGGIGETQYF.

This chain links TRBV4-3 with TRBJ1-5; D is perhaps TRBD1 (6 bases). The CDR3 is 15 amino acids. V shed 2 bases and J shed 3 bases, with 11 bases lying between them. Germline CDR1 is LGHNA and CDR2 is YSLEER. DNA of the CDR3: TGCGCCAGCAGCCAACAAACAGGGATCAATCAGCCCCAGCATTTT. This encodes CASSQQTGINQPQHF.

V is TRBV7-9 and J is TRBJ1-3, with TRBD1 matching 7 bases. Unmatched junction bases numbered 10, after V lost 5 bases and J lost 6 bases. The CDR3 contains 15 residues. Looked up from germline, CDR1 is SEHNR and CDR2 is FQNEAQ (reference sequence). This chain's CDR3 is CASSLQVQGENTIYF. CDR3 DNA: TGTGCCAGCAGCCTTCAGGTCCAGGGGGAAAACACCATATATTTT.

V usage is TRBV2 and J usage is TRBJ2-3; 7 positions agree with TRBD1. The V and J ends lost 6 bases and 1 base, in that order; junction bases with no gene match: 10. Germline CDR1 reads SNHLY; CDR2 reads FYNNEI. CDR3 length: 16 amino acids. For the CDR3, the DNA is TGTGCCAGCAGACTCGAAGAGACAGGGCGCACAGATACGCAGTATTTT. This encodes CASRLEETGRTDTQYF.

The V gene is TRBV25-1, the J gene TRBJ2-2; TRBD1 agrees at 8 bases. The CDR3 covers 14 residues. V shed 4 bases and J 5 bases; nucleotides not matched to a gene: 3. The V gene's germline CDR1 is MGHDK and CDR2 SYGVNS. The CDR3 protein is CASSARGRTGELFF. CDR3 sequence (DNA): TGTGCCAGCAGTGCCAGGGGGCGAACCGGGGAGCTGTTTTTT. Looking up the rest from reference TRBV25-1 and TRBJ2-2 gives the full variable domain: EADIYQTPRYLVIGTGKKITLECSQTMGHDKMYWYQQDPGMELHLIHYSYGVNSTEKGDLSSESTVSRIRTEHFPLTLESARPSHTSQYLCASSARGRTGELFFGEGSRLTVL.

V is TRBV3-1 (or the pseudogene TRBV3-2) and J is TRBJ1-3; possible D gene TRBD1, 5 bases. The V gene lost 8 bases and the J gene lost 7 bases, with 24 bases spanning the gap. Per the germline V gene, CDR1 is LGHDT and CDR2 is YNNKEL (reference sequence). The CDR3 has 16 amino acids. The chain's CDR3 is CASSPGQGMRQNTIYF. The CDR3, as DNA: TGTGCCAGCTCCCCAGGGCAGGGAATGCGACAGAACACCATATATTTT.

This clone was seen just once. Mismatch with germline at one junction end may stem from a read error. V is TRBV15 and J is TRBJ2-1, with 9 positions matching TRBD1. The CDR3 totals 16 residues. Germline CDR1 LNHNV, CDR2 YYDKDF (reference sequence). The CDR3 sequence: CATSRGQGTAYDEQFF. CDR3 coding DNA: TGTGCCACCAGCAGGGGACAGGGCACGGCCTACGATGAGCAGTTCTTC.

The chain employs TRBV7-8 and TRBJ2-2, with a tentative D call TRBD1 (6 bases). The germline V gene has CDR1 SGHVS and CDR2 FQNEAQ. The germline V and J ends were trimmed by 5 bases and 7 bases, with 14 bases remaining between them. This CDR3 region has 14 residues. CDR3 sequence (DNA): TGTGCCAGCAGCAAAAACAGGGATGGCGGGGAGCTGTTTTTT. It specifies CASSKNRDGGELFF.

The V gene is TRBV11-3, the J gene TRBJ2-2; TRBD1 aligns across 11 bases. The length of the CDR3 is 16 residues. V lost 0 bases, J lost 5 bases, and 2 bases stayed unmatched. CDR1 and CDR2 from the germline V gene are SGHNT and YENEEA. The CDR3 DNA sequence: TGTGCCAGCAGCTTAGATGGACAGGGGGCTACCGGGGAGCTGTTTTTT. Encoded protein: CASSLDGQGATGELFF.

V is TRBV6-2 or TRBV6-3 and J is TRBJ2-5; tentatively, D is TRBD2 (6 bases). Deletions cut 5 bases from V and 0 bases from J, with 13 bases between. CDR3 length: 15 residues. Germline CDR1 is MNHEY and CDR2 is SVGEGT. CDR3 in DNA: TGTGCCAGCAGTCGCCGGACTACGTACCAAGAGACCCAGTACTTC. It codes for CASSRRTTYQETQYF.

This clone came up a few times. The V and J genes are TRBV11-2 and TRBJ2-1, with TRBD2 matching over 10 bases. Germline CDR1 reads SGHAT; CDR2 reads FQNNGV. There are 15 residues in the CDR3. Losses at the gene ends were 2 bases for V and 8 bases for J; bases not matched to a gene: 6. This CDR3 reads CASSLNPSGSDEQFF. CDR3 coding DNA: TGTGCCAGCAGCTTAAACCCTAGCGGGAGCGATGAGCAGTTCTTC.

V is TRBV10-3 and J is TRBJ1-5; D ambiguous. This CDR3 is 15 amino acids long. Germline-derived CDR1 and CDR2 are ENHRY and SYGVKD. Trimming left V 0 bases short and J 3 bases short, with 9 bases between. CDR3 nucleotides: TGTGCCATCAGTGAGTCGCTGAGGGCCAATCAGCCCCAGCATTTT. This gives the protein CAISESLRANQPQHF.

This clone has a single count. The chain couples TRBV7-2 to TRBJ2-5, with 11 bases that match TRBD1. V was clipped by 2 bases and J by 9 bases; unmatched bases: 5. Germline loops: CDR1 SGHTA, CDR2 FQGNSA. CDR3 length: 14 residues. The CDR3 coding sequence is TGTGCCAGCAGCTTAATTGGACAGGGGGCGGCCCAGTACTTC. It is translated as CASSLIGQGAAQYF.

J is TRBJ1-3 and V is TRBV3-1 (or the pseudogene TRBV3-2); TRBD1 aligns across 9 bases. Trimming at V came to 1 base and at J to 7 bases, leaving 8 bases not matched to a gene. The CDR3 is made up of 16 amino acids. Germline V gene sequence: CDR1 LGHDT, CDR2 YNNKEL (reference sequence). CDR3 DNA: TGTGCCAGCAGCCAAGCACGGGGACAGGGCCGGAACACCATATATTTT. It encodes CASSQARGQGRNTIYF.

The chain carries TRBV30 and TRBJ1-1; perhaps TRBD1 as D (6 bases). This CDR3 is 16 amino acids long. Trimming pared 4 bases from V and 1 base from J, leaving 19 bases between. In germline, CDR1 is GTSNPN, CDR2 SVGIG (reference sequence). Written as DNA, the CDR3 is TGTGCCTGGATTTCGGGGGGAGACAGGTGGAACACTGAAGCTTTCTTT. It translates to CAWISGGDRWNTEAFF.

V is TRBV7-2 and J is TRBJ2-7; D not resolved. Trimming pared 0 bases from V and 4 bases from J, leaving 10 bases between. The CDR3 loop spans 14 amino acids. Germline V lookup: CDR1 SGHTA, CDR2 FQGNSA. The CDR3 sequence is CASSLAGALYEQYF. As DNA, the CDR3 is TGTGCCAGCAGCTTAGCCGGAGCCCTTTACGAGCAGTACTTC.

The V call is TRBV5-1, the J call TRBJ2-1, with TRBD2 matching 11 bases. J was trimmed by 10 bases and V by 1 base; bases with no gene match: 7. Germline CDR1 reads SGHRS; CDR2 reads YFSETQ. The CDR3 sequence is 15 residues long. CDR3 amino acids: CASSLLAGGPGEQFF. CDR3 nucleotide sequence: TGCGCCAGCAGCTTGTTAGCGGGAGGGCCTGGAGAGCAGTTCTTC.

The rearrangement joins TRBV7-9 to TRBJ1-3; weak D call: TRBD1 (6 bases). The germline CDR1 and CDR2 sequences are SEHNR and FQNEAQ (reference sequence). The CDR3 is made up of 15 amino acids. V lost 1 base and J 0 bases, leaving 7 bases between the germline ends. CDR3 DNA sequence: TGTGCCAGCAGCTTAGGGGACAACTCTGGAAACACCATATATTTT. Translation gives CASSLGDNSGNTIYF.

The chain employs TRBV30 and TRBJ2-2; TRBD1 is a possible D gene (6 bases). The germline V gene encodes CDR1 GTSNPN and CDR2 SVGIG (reference sequence). V was cut by 1 base and J by 4 bases, with 7 bases left in between. This CDR3 contains 13 residues. CDR3 sequence (DNA): TGTGCCTGGAGTGCAGGGGCCACCGGGGAGCTGTTTTTT. Amino acid sequence: CAWSAGATGELFF.

J is TRBJ2-2 and V is TRBV10-2, with D possibly matching TRBD2 (5 bases). Per the germline V gene, CDR1 is WSHSY and CDR2 is SAAADI. V lost 5 bases and J lost 4, with 8 bases in between. There are 13 residues in the CDR3. The CDR3 nucleotides read TGCGCCAGCAGTAGCGGTCGCACCGGGGAGCTGTTTTTT. Amino acid sequence: CASSSGRTGELFF.

This chain joins TRBV28 and TRBJ1-4; 9 nucleotides match TRBD1. This CDR3 is 14 amino acids long. Trimming took 6 bases from V and 8 from J; bases not matched to a gene: 7. Looked up from germline, CDR1 is MDHEN and CDR2 is SYDVKM. CDR3 nucleotides: TGTGCCAGCAGGAAACAGGGGGCATGGGAAAAACTGTTTTTT. The encoded protein is CASRKQGAWEKLFF. Complete variable domain (other parts from reference TRBV28 and TRBJ1-4): DVKVTQSSRYLVKRTGEKVFLECVQDMDHENMFWYRQDPGLGLRLIYFSYDVKMKEKGDIPEGYSVSREKKERFSLILESASTNQTSMYLCASRKQGAWEKLFFGSGTQLSVL.

This rearrangement joins TRBV5-4 to TRBJ2-1, with 8 bases aligning to TRBD2. The CDR3 is made up of 17 amino acids. J lost 4 bases, V lost 4 bases, and 13 bases had no gene match. The germline CDR1 and CDR2 sequences are SGHNT and YYREEE (reference sequence). CDR3 residues: CASSGGSPGLVYNEQFF. The CDR3 bases are TGTGCCAGCAGCGGGGGGTCCCCGGGACTAGTATACAATGAGCAGTTCTTC.

J is TRBJ2-3 and V is TRBV6-6; possible D gene TRBD2, 5 bases. The germline V gene encodes CDR1 MNHNY and CDR2 SVGAGI (reference sequence). CDR3 length: 13 residues. Trimming pared 2 bases from V and 3 bases from J, leaving 6 bases between. DNA for the CDR3: TGTGCCAGCAGTTACGAGGGAACAGATACGCAGTATTTT. Translated: CASSYEGTDTQYF.

This clone was detected only a few times. This chain links TRBV10-3 with TRBJ1-2, with TRBD1 identical over 8 bases. The germline V gene has CDR1 ENHRY and CDR2 SYGVKD. This CDR3 spans 13 amino acids. The ends lost 6 bases at V and 8 bases at J; junction bases unmatched: 8. The CDR3 nucleotides are TGTGCCATCAGCGGGACAGGACGTTTAGGCTACACCTTC. This translates into CAISGTGRLGYTF.